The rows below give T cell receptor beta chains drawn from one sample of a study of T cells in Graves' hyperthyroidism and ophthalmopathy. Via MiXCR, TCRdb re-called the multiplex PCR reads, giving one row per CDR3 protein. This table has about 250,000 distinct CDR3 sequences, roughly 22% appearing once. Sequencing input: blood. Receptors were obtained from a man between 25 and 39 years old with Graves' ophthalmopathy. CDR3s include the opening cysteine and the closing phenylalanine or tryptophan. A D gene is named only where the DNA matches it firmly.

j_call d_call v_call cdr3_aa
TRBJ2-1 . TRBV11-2 CASSLGGERGNEQFF
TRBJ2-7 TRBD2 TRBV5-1 CASSSGTSGPGEQYF
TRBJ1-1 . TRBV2 CASSVSHQRSYTEAFF
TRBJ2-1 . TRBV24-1 CATSDVVDEQFF
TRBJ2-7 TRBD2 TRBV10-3 CAINGSGSYEQYF
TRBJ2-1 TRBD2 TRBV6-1 CASSPVSLAGVNDEQFF
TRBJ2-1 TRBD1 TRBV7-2 CASREGQGSSGEQFF
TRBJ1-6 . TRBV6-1 CASTSYGGNSPLHF
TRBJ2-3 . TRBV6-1 CASRYTTDTQYF
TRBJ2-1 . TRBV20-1 CSAMAGFYNEQFF
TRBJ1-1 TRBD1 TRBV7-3 CASSFSAGTGATEAFF
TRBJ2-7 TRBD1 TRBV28 CASRRGRDEQYF
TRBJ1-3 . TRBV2 CASSVSQGIGNTIYF
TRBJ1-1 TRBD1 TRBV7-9 CASGPTGDTEAFF
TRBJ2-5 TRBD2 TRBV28 CASSSNPGLAGGSKTQYF
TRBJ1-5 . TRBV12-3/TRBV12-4 CASSADLSGNQPQHF
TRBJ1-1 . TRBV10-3 CAISGLTEAFF
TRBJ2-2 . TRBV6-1 CASSEGLTGELFF
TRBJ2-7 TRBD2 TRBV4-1 CASSPRGSGRTSYEQYF
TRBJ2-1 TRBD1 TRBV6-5 CASSYLDRAPEQFF
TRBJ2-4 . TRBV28 CASSSRGLAKNIQYF
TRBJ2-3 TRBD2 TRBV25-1 CASSDNSGMRFNTQYF
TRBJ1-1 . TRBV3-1 CASSQDVDNHTEAFF
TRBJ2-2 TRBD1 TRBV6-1 CASSLDRRVSTGELFF
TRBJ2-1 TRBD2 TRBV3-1 CATARGSGKTFGRSYNEQFF
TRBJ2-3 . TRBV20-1 CSAPYHQRDTQYF
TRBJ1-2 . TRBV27 CASSSSGATAEGYTF
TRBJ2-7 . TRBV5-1 CASSKTATYEQYF
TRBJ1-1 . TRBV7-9 CAGERGVHTEAFF
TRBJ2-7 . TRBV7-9 CASSHKGISYEQYF
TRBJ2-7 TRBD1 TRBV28 CASRPYGTGDEQYF
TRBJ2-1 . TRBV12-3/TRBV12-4 CASSPWPHEQFF
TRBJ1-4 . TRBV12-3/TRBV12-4 CASGLQSANEKLFF
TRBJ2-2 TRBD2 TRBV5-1 CASSSGLAGGISGELFF